The T cell receptor beta chain under discussion was sequenced for a study of identical twins. cDNA carried unique molecular identifiers, and a universal primer site was added by template switching. TCRdb reprocessed the 5' RACE reads with MiXCR, giving one entry per CDR3 protein. The sample carries around 1.7 million distinct CDR3 sequences, less than 40% recorded once. With no exceptions, donors were healthy Caucasians. The material sequenced was cord blood. This receptor was taken from a newborn girl in good health.

This chain's CDR3 is CASSGRTGGEAEQYF. CDR3 nucleotides: TGCGCCAGCAGCGGCCGGACAGGGGGTGAGGCTGAGCAGTACTTC. The rearrangement joins TRBV5-1 to TRBJ2-5; 10 nucleotides line up with TRBD1. The ends lost 4 bases at V and 11 bases at J; junction bases unmatched: 14. The CDR3 totals 15 residues. Germline V gene data show CDR1 as SGHRS and CDR2 as YFSETQ.